This T cell receptor (beta chain) was documented in a study of blood T cell repertoires in COVID-19. Germline V gene lookup returns CDR1 SGHAT and CDR2 FQNNGV. The CDR3 is 15 residues long. Trimming left V 5 bases short and J 8 bases short, with 19 bases between. TCRdb keeps only in-frame clones here, not all; method: immunoSEQ multiplex PCR. The table includes under 450,000 clones, 70% to 90% detected once. Sequencing used peripheral blood. This chain connects TRBV11-2 to TRBJ1-3; D is perhaps TRBD1 (6 bases). The origin of this receptor is a woman in her forties or fifties with COVID-19, enrolled during active disease. The DNA of the CDR3 is TGTGCCAGCAGCCCCTCAGGGTCCGAGGGGGACACCATATATTTT. Protein sequence: CASSPSGSEGDTIYF.